Listed below are T cell receptor beta chains from one sample, sequenced in a study of CD8+ T cells in alopecia areata. Some clones are missing from TCRdb's copy, which holds only in-frame ones; the method was immunoSEQ multiplex PCR. The table includes about 210,000 clones, around two fifths detected once. The sample in question was CD4+ T cells sorted from blood, obtained at approximately week 31, from a patient treated with tofacitinib. Receptors were obtained from a human donor with alopecia areata. Both conserved end residues are part of each CDR3. The order of the fields is clone size, V gene, J gene, D gene, CDR3 protein, CDR3 DNA. A D gene is named only where the DNA matches it firmly. Not all rows give a size; the values are once, few, many and, for expanded clones, a class.

NA	TRBV2	TRBJ1-2	TRBD1	CASRGTGEYGYTF	TGTGCCAGCAGGGGGACAGGGGAGTATGGCTACACCTTC
many	TRBV5-1	TRBJ2-7	NA	CASSLGQTIYEQYF	TGCGCCAGCAGCTTGGGACAAACCATCTACGAGCAGTACTTC
NA	TRBV25-1	TRBJ2-1	TRBD2	CASRASGRLGDEQFF	TGTGCCAGCAGGGCTTCCGGGAGGCTCGGCGATGAGCAGTTCTTC
NA	TRBV6-5	TRBJ2-7	NA	CASSYSPVSYEQYF	TGTGCCAGCAGTTACTCGCCCGTCTCCTACGAGCAGTACTTC
NA	TRBV6-6	TRBJ1-4	NA	CASSYDEKLFF	TGTGCCAGCAGTTACGATGAAAAACTGTTTTTT
many	TRBV27	TRBJ1-1	TRBD1	CASSLFTGGVTEAFF	TGTGCCAGCAGTTTATTCACAGGGGGCGTTACTGAAGCTTTCTTT
NA	TRBV15	TRBJ2-3	NA	CATSRRDTQYF	TGTGCCACCAGCAGGAGAGATACGCAGTATTTT
NA	TRBV30	TRBJ1-2	NA	CAWKRRVNYGYTF	TGTGCCTGGAAGCGGAGGGTTAACTATGGCTACACCTTC
few	TRBV30	TRBJ1-1	NA	CAWSGKGRNTEAFF	TGTGCCTGGAGTGGAAAGGGACGGAACACTGAAGCTTTCTTT
NA	TRBV19	TRBJ1-5	NA	CASSIAGQPQHF	TGTGCCAGTAGTATAGCTGGCCAGCCCCAGCATTTT
NA	TRBV23-1	TRBJ2-7	TRBD2	CAGFKTSGKTYEQYF	TGCGCAGGATTTAAGACTAGCGGTAAAACCTACGAGCAGTACTTC